The 24 T cell receptor beta chains reported below all come from one sample, sequenced in a study of blood T cell repertoires in COVID-19. The assay was immunoSEQ multiplex PCR, and TCRdb's table has in-frame clones only and misses some. This repertoire shows 8,500 or so clones, 75% to 85% found once; its top ten account for approximately 7%. The specimen sequenced was peripheral blood. The origin of the receptors is a man aged 65 to 79 with active COVID-19.

The CDR3 sequence: CASSQEGGFDNEQFF. CDR3 coding DNA: TGTGCCAGCAGCCAAGAAGGCGGTTTTGACAATGAGCAGTTCTTC. This chain connects TRBV4-2 to TRBJ2-1; D not resolved. The CDR3 has 15 amino acids. CDR1 and CDR2 from the germline V gene are LGHNA and YNFKEQ. Trimming shortened V by 0 bases and J by 5 bases, and 11 bases separated the two germline ends.

This chain joins TRBV19 and TRBJ2-7, with 7 bases fitting TRBD1. Trimming took 3 bases from V and 10 from J; bases not matched to a gene: 15. Germline CDR1 LNHDA, CDR2 SQIVND (reference sequence). The CDR3 spans 15 residues. CDR3 nucleotides: TGTGCCAGTAGTATCTCGACCGGACAGGTAGTAGTACAGTACTTC. Translation: CASSISTGQVVVQYF.

This chain uses TRBV5-1 with TRBJ2-3; weak D call: TRBD2 (5 bases). Trimming left V 6 bases short and J 0 bases short, with 17 bases between. The CDR3 length is 16 residues. Germline values: CDR1 SGHRS, CDR2 YFSETQ. The CDR3 DNA reads TGCGCCAGCAATAAGGAAGCGGTAACTAGCACAGATACGCAGTATTTT. Translation gives CASNKEAVTSTDTQYF. Using reference TRBV5-1 and TRBJ2-3 for the parts outside the CDR3, the full variable domain is KAGVTQTPRYLIKTRGQQVTLSCSPISGHRSVSWYQQTPGQGLQFLFEYFSETQRNKGNFPGRFSGRQFSNSRSEMNVSTLELGDSALYLCASNKEAVTSTDTQYFGPGTRLTVL.

The rearrangement joins TRBV5-1 to TRBJ2-1; possible D gene TRBD2, 6 bases. The CDR3 loop spans 17 amino acids. V was trimmed by 2 bases and J by 2 bases, leaving 17 bases between them. Germline CDR1 reads SGHRS; CDR2 reads YFSETQ. The CDR3: CASSFARGGGTYNEQFF. For the CDR3, the DNA is TGCGCCAGCAGCTTCGCGAGGGGAGGCGGTACCTACAATGAGCAGTTCTTC.

In this sample, this clone turned up once. The CDR3 spells CSVTSGQGAEAFF. CDR3 DNA: TGCAGCGTTACGTCAGGACAAGGCGCTGAAGCTTTCTTT. The chain links TRBV29-1 to TRBJ1-1; the D gene is possibly TRBD1 (5 bases). Germline V gives CDR1 SQVTM, CDR2 ANQGSEA. Trimming shortened V by 5 bases and J by 6 bases, and 16 bases separated the two germline ends. The CDR3 runs 13 residues.

The chain couples TRBV7-2 to TRBJ2-7; the match to TRBD2 covers 11 bases. The CDR3 length is 16 residues. From germline, CDR1 is SGHTA and CDR2 FQGNSA. V gave up 5 bases and J gave up 2 bases; unmatched junction bases: 8. In DNA form, the CDR3 reads TGTGCCAGCAGCCGCCCCCTAGCGGGAGGAACCTACGAGCAGTACTTC. Residues: CASSRPLAGGTYEQYF.

In this sample, this clone turned up a few times. The chain couples TRBV7-2 to TRBJ2-2; D is ambiguous. Trimming shortened V by 5 bases and J by 9 bases, and 19 bases separated the two germline ends. This CDR3 is 15 amino acids long. Germline loops: CDR1 SGHTA, CDR2 FQGNSA. The CDR3 region has the DNA TGTGCCAGCAGCACCATGGTGGCCGCTGCCCGGGAGCTGTTTTTT. It codes for CASSTMVAAARELFF.

The chain employs TRBV7-2 and TRBJ1-6; 9 nucleotides match TRBD1. The J segment lost 7 bases and the V segment lost 7 bases, leaving 14 bases of the junction unmatched. CDR3 length: 17 residues. Germline CDR1 is SGHTA and CDR2 is FQGNSA. CDR3 DNA sequence: TGTGCCAGCACCGAAAATCCCAGCGGGACAGGGAATTCACCCCTCCACTTT. Amino acid sequence: CASTENPSGTGNSPLHF.

The chain uses TRBV18 and TRBJ1-2; no clear D. Germline lookup yields CDR1 KGHSH and CDR2 LQKENI. The V gene lost 3 bases and the J gene lost 4 bases, with 15 bases spanning the gap. The CDR3 is made up of 15 amino acids. This CDR3 is CASSPLKQAPYGYTF. CDR3 sequence (DNA): TGTGCCAGCTCACCCTTAAAACAAGCGCCCTATGGCTACACCTTC.

The J gene is TRBJ2-1, the V gene TRBV11-3; possible D gene TRBD2, 5 bases. This CDR3 is 13 amino acids long. Between the trimmed V and J ends, which lost 2 bases and 6 bases, there was a span of 8 bases. Per germline, CDR1 SGHNT and CDR2 YENEEA. Here the CDR3 reads CASSLTRLNEQFF. DNA of the CDR3: TGTGCCAGCAGCTTAACTAGGCTCAATGAGCAGTTCTTC.

This clone showed up just a few times. J is TRBJ2-5 and V is TRBV5-5, with unresolved D. The germline CDR1 and CDR2 sequences are SGHKS and YYEKEE (reference sequence). V gave up 2 bases and J gave up 5 bases, with 4 bases separating them. CDR3 length: 11 amino acids. The CDR3 protein is CASSFGETQYF. The CDR3 nucleotides read TGTGCCAGCAGCTTCGGGGAGACCCAGTACTTC. Full variable domain (outside the CDR3, taken from reference TRBV5-5 and TRBJ2-5): DAGVTQSPTHLIKTRGQQVTLRCSPISGHKSVSWYQQVLGQGPQFIFQYYEKEERGRGNFPDRFSARQFPNYSSELNVNALLLGDSALYLCASSFGETQYFGPGTRLLVL.

The chain combines TRBV28 with TRBJ1-3; tentatively, D is TRBD1 (6 bases). The length of the CDR3 is 15 residues. V lost 2 bases, J lost 4 bases, and 12 bases lay in between. Germline V lookup: CDR1 MDHEN, CDR2 SYDVKM. The CDR3 region has the DNA TGTGCCAGCAGTTTAGGGCAGGGGAAGGGAAACACCATATATTTT. This sequence encodes CASSLGQGKGNTIYF.

This clone was picked up a small number of times. The chain combines TRBV10-3 with TRBJ1-3; TRBD1 is a possible D gene (5 bases). CDR1 is ENHRY, CDR2 SYGVKD, per germline. CDR3 size: 16 residues. V was shortened by 9 bases and J by 1 base, with 19 bases between the two germline ends. CDR3 region: CAIGDRGLPSGNTIYF. CDR3 sequence (DNA): TGTGCCATTGGAGATAGGGGCCTACCATCTGGAAACACCATATATTTT.

The rearrangement uses TRBV28 and TRBJ1-2; D is possibly TRBD1 (6 bases). Trimming removed 5 bases at V and 3 bases at J, with 16 bases between. CDR1 and CDR2 from the germline V gene are MDHEN and SYDVKM. The length of the CDR3 is 15 residues. DNA of the CDR3: TGTGCCAGCAGTATCAGACAGGCTCCATACTATGGCTACACCTTC. This translates into CASSIRQAPYYGYTF.

This clone appeared a single time. CDR3 DNA sequence: TGTGCCGGATCGACAGGGCCTTACACTGAAGCTTTCTTT. Protein product: CAGSTGPYTEAFF. This rearrangement joins TRBV9 to TRBJ1-1; 7 bases are shared with TRBD1. V was pared by 10 bases and J by 3 bases, with 9 bases of the junction left unmatched. Germline values: CDR1 SGDLS, CDR2 YYNGEE. This CDR3 region has 13 residues.

This clone was observed a handful of times. The gene calls are TRBV15 and TRBJ1-1; TRBD1 matches at 7 bases. Germline V gene sequence: CDR1 LNHNV, CDR2 YYDKDF (reference sequence). The CDR3 is 15 residues long. The V and J ends lost 0 bases and 11 bases, in that order; junction bases with no gene match: 12. CDR3 residues: CATSRDLDSRTGAFF. For the CDR3, the DNA is TGTGCCACCAGCAGAGATCTAGATAGTAGGACAGGCGCTTTCTTT.

The chain has TRBV3-1 (or the pseudogene TRBV3-2) and TRBJ2-7; tentatively, D is TRBD2 (6 bases). Trimming removed 4 bases at V and 5 bases at J, with 15 bases between. The germline CDR1 and CDR2 sequences are LGHDT and YNNKEL (reference sequence). The CDR3 is made up of 14 amino acids. CDR3 residues: CASSPRRGRNEQYF. CDR3 DNA: TGTGCCAGCAGCCCTCGCCGGGGGAGGAACGAGCAGTACTTC.

The rearrangement links TRBV2 to TRBJ2-2; D call uncertain. The CDR3 loop spans 13 amino acids. Germline V CDR1 and CDR2: SNHLY, FYNNEI. V lost 5 bases and J lost 7, with 11 bases in between. CDR3 region: CASSSQQIGELFF. CDR3 bases: TGTGCCAGCAGTTCCCAACAAATCGGGGAGCTGTTTTTT.

The rearrangement uses TRBV15 and TRBJ2-7; 10 bases line up with TRBD2. The CDR3 is made up of 16 amino acids. The junction had 11 bases not matched to a gene; V was cut back by 4 bases and J by 5 bases. Looked up from germline, CDR1 is LNHNV and CDR2 is YYDKDF (reference sequence). CDR3 nucleotides: TGTGCCACCAGCAATTACGACCTAGCGGGAGTCCACGAGCAGTACTTC. It specifies CATSNYDLAGVHEQYF.

The chain has TRBV7-3 and TRBJ2-4, with D possibly TRBD2 on 5 matching bases. The V and J ends lost 5 bases and 2 bases respectively, with 10 bases between them. This CDR3 has 14 residues. Germline values: CDR1 SGHTA, CDR2 FQGTGA. CDR3 in DNA: TGTGCCAGCAGCCCGGGGTGGACCAAAAACATTCAGTACTTC. It yields the protein CASSPGWTKNIQYF.

The chain uses TRBV5-1 and TRBJ2-1, with 7 bases aligning to TRBD1. The germline CDR1 and CDR2 sequences are SGHRS and YFSETQ. The CDR3 is made up of 14 amino acids. V was clipped by 3 bases and J by 2 bases; unmatched bases: 2. The CDR3 sequence: CASSSTGTYNEQFF. Written as DNA, the CDR3 is TGCGCCAGCAGCTCGACAGGGACCTACAATGAGCAGTTCTTC.

J is TRBJ1-6 and V is TRBV2; 7 bases map to TRBD1. The V gene end was trimmed by 6 bases and the J gene end by 9 bases; junction bases not matched to a gene: 5. CDR3 length equals 13 residues. Germline V gene data show CDR1 as SNHLY and CDR2 as FYNNEI. The CDR3 nucleotides are TGTGCCAGCAGCCCCTCAGGGGGTTCACCCCTCCACTTT. Protein: CASSPSGGSPLHF. The full variable domain, its missing parts supplied by reference TRBV2 and TRBJ1-6, is EPEVTQTPSHQVTQMGQEVILRCVPISNHLYFYWYRQILGQKVEFLVSFYNNEISEKSEIFDDQFSVERPDGSNFTLKIRSTKLEDSAMYFCASSPSGGSPLHFGNGTRLTVT.

This chain connects TRBV5-6 to TRBJ1-1; TRBD1 agrees at 8 bases. The length of the CDR3 is 15 residues. J was trimmed by 6 bases and V by 4 bases; bases with no gene match: 11. Per germline, CDR1 SGHDT and CDR2 YYEEEE. As DNA, the CDR3 is TGTGCCAGCAGCCAAACGGACAGGGAGTCGGCTGAAGCTTTCTTT. It specifies CASSQTDRESAEAFF.

The CDR3 sequence: CSASGSGTDTQYF. CDR3 in DNA: TGCAGCGCCTCAGGGTCCGGCACAGATACGCAGTATTTT. V usage is TRBV29-1 and J usage is TRBJ2-3; TRBD1 is a possible D gene (5 bases). From germline, CDR1 is SQVTM and CDR2 ANQGSEA. V was shortened by 7 bases and J by 1 base, with 12 bases between the two germline ends. The CDR3 consists of 13 residues.